This T cell receptor (beta chain) was documented in a study of blood T cell repertoires in COVID-19. The wider study: The samples span acute and convalescent COVID-19 from the United States, Italy and Spain. The cDNA or gDNA used as material had been derived from T cells, B-cell-depleted T cells, or PBMCs.

This CDR3 has 13 residues. Germline assignment: CDR1 LNHDA and CDR2 SQIVND (reference sequence). Authors' data handling: How many nucleated cells were present was estimated from reference gene primer amplification. Using immunoSEQ multiplex PCR, the repertoire was profiled, and TCRdb retains in-frame clones only, with some absent. The V and J calls and clone size come from that table; D and trimming were worked out from the DNA. The table includes around 140,000 clones, 88% detected once. Comments on this clone: Its ends do not fully match the called genes, so a read error is possible.

The receptor was derived from a man aged 65-85 years with acute or convalescent COVID-19. The gene calls are TRBV19 and TRBJ2-7; tentatively, D is TRBD1 (5 bases). Sequencing was carried out using peripheral blood. The CDR3 here is CASSIAGQAERYF. The DNA of the CDR3 is TGTGCCAGTAGTATAGCAGGGCAGGCGGAGCGGTACTTC. The full variable domain, completed using reference TRBV19 and TRBJ2-7, is DGGITQSPKYLFRKEGQNVTLSCEQNLNHDAMYWYRQDPGQGLRLIYYSQIVNDFQKGDIAEGYSVSREKKESFPLTVTSAQKNPTAFYLCASSIAGQAERYFGPGTRLTVT.